One and the same sample provided the 28 T cell receptor beta chains below, sequenced in a study of PD-1 blockade in classical Hodgkin lymphoma. Produced via immunoSEQ multiplex PCR; TCRdb's table is partial and in-frame only. The sample shows some 96,000 clones, 80% to 85% of them seen only once. All trial patients relapsed after autologous stem cell transplantation. Sequencing was performed on peripheral blood mononuclear cells (PBMCs), taken at baseline. The receptors were sampled from a human donor with classical Hodgkin lymphoma.

CDR3 nucleotide sequence: TGCAGCGTTGAATCCGGCCAGACCTATGGCTACACCTTC. Translation: CSVESGQTYGYTF. The rearrangement uses TRBV29-1 and TRBJ1-2; D is unresolved. This CDR3 region has 13 residues. Germline CDR1 reads SQVTM; CDR2 reads ANQGSEA. The V end lost 2 bases, the J end lost 4 bases, and 11 bases lay between the germline ends.

This clone was seen only a few times. V gene TRBV15 combines with J gene TRBJ2-7, with no clear D. V was pared by 3 bases and J by 5 bases, with 11 bases between. Germline V gene data show CDR1 as LNHNV and CDR2 as YYDKDF (reference sequence). CDR3 length: 13 residues. CDR3 sequence reads: CATSRDQQDEQYF. CDR3 in DNA: TGTGCCACCAGCAGGGACCAGCAGGACGAGCAGTACTTC.

The V gene is TRBV7-9, the J gene TRBJ2-7; TRBD2 agrees at 7 bases. In germline, CDR1 is SEHNR, CDR2 FQNEAQ (reference sequence). The CDR3 contains 13 residues. V dropped 5 bases and J dropped 5; count of bases not matched to a gene: 6. The CDR3 loop is CASSGGVLNEQYF. CDR3 sequence (DNA): TGTGCCAGCAGCGGGGGGGTCCTTAACGAGCAGTACTTC. Complete variable domain (other parts from reference TRBV7-9 and TRBJ2-7): DTGVSQNPRHKITKRGQNVTFRCDPISEHNRLYWYRQTLGQGPEFLTYFQNEAQLEKSRLLSDRFSAERPKGSFSTLEIQRTEQGDSAMYLCASSGGVLNEQYFGPGTRLTVT.

This clone has more than one count but fewer than ten. The V call is TRBV10-3, the J call TRBJ1-5, with D possibly TRBD1 on 6 matching bases. The CDR3 sequence is 15 residues long. V was clipped by 0 bases and J by 2 bases, with 8 bases between them. Germline V lookup: CDR1 ENHRY, CDR2 SYGVKD. The CDR3 coding sequence is TGTGCCATCAGTGAGTCGGCAGGGGGCAATCAGCCCCAGCATTTT. Translating it yields CAISESAGGNQPQHF.

The rearrangement joins TRBV6-1 to TRBJ1-5; D uncertain. CDR3 size: 15 residues. V shed 5 bases and J shed 5 bases, with 16 bases lying between them. Germline-derived CDR1 and CDR2 are MNHNS and SASEGT. Here the CDR3 DNA reads TGTGCCAGCAGTACGGACGGGATCGTTTATCAGCCCCAGCATTTT. It translates to CASSTDGIVYQPQHF.

In its sample, this clone was seen a few times. This chain connects TRBV18 to TRBJ2-5; no reliable D call. V was clipped by 4 bases and J by 1 base, with 1 base between them. The CDR3 runs to 11 residues. The germline CDR1 and CDR2 sequences are KGHSH and LQKENI. The CDR3: CASSLQETQYF. As DNA, the CDR3 is TGTGCCAGCTCACTCCAAGAGACCCAGTACTTC.

This clone showed up just once. This sequence joins TRBV6-6 and TRBJ2-1; 11 nucleotides align to TRBD2. Germline CDR1 MNHNY, CDR2 SVGAGI (reference sequence). CDR3 size: 15 residues. V shed 2 bases and J 8 bases; nucleotides not matched to a gene: 5. The CDR3 loop is CASSYVSGRAHEQFF. CDR3 coding DNA: TGTGCCAGCAGTTACGTTAGCGGGAGGGCCCATGAGCAGTTCTTC.

The CDR3 region is CASSLVGGTGANVLTF. CDR3 sequence (DNA): TGTGCCAGCAGCTTAGTTGGCGGGACTGGGGCCAACGTCCTGACTTTC. This chain joins TRBV5-6 and TRBJ2-6; weak D call: TRBD2 (6 bases). Trimming removed 2 bases from V and 2 bases from J, with 11 bases in between. From germline, CDR1 is SGHDT and CDR2 YYEEEE. The CDR3 is 16 residues long. The variable domain in full, completed from reference TRBV5-6 and TRBJ2-6, reads DAGVTQSPTHLIKTRGQQVTLRCSPKSGHDTVSWYQQALGQGPQFIFQYYEEEERQRGNFPDRFSGHQFPNYSSELNVNALLLGDSALYLCASSLVGGTGANVLTFGAGSRLTVL.

The chain joins TRBV7-3 to TRBJ2-1; 7 bases agree with TRBD2. Losses at the gene ends were 2 bases for V and 6 bases for J; bases not matched to a gene: 7. The germline V gene encodes CDR1 SGHTA and CDR2 FQGTGA. The length of the CDR3 is 15 residues. The CDR3 DNA reads TGTGCCAGCAGCTTACAAGCGGGATTCATCAATGAGCAGTTCTTC. Translation gives CASSLQAGFINEQFF.

The chain uses TRBV2 and TRBJ2-3, with D perhaps given as TRBD1 or TRBD2 (6 bases each). This CDR3 is built from 15 residues. Germline V lookup: CDR1 SNHLY, CDR2 FYNNEI. V was cut by 7 bases and J by 4 bases, with 18 bases left in between. The CDR3 here is CASTGGTLSSDTQYF. The DNA of the CDR3 is TGTGCCAGCACCGGCGGGACACTCAGTTCAGATACGCAGTATTTT.

This clone was counted once. J is TRBJ2-5 and V is TRBV6-5; D perhaps matches TRBD2 (6 bases). The ends were cut back, 6 bases at V and 5 bases at J, with 19 bases in the middle. Germline V gives CDR1 MNHEY, CDR2 SVGAGI. This CDR3 contains 15 residues. In DNA form, the CDR3 reads TGTGCCAGCAGCCGCCAGCCGGGACTGGTTGAGACCCAGTACTTC. Amino acids: CASSRQPGLVETQYF.

CDR3 bases: TGTGCCAGCAGCCCCTGGACTAGCACACTCTACGAGCAGTACTTC. Its translation: CASSPWTSTLYEQYF. The chain employs TRBV11-2 and TRBJ2-7; TRBD2 matches 8 bases. Germline V gives CDR1 SGHAT, CDR2 FQNNGV. Trimming at V came to 5 bases and at J to 3 bases, leaving 9 bases not matched to a gene. The CDR3 is 15 amino acids.

This clone was seen a single time. The chain couples TRBV5-1 to TRBJ1-1; D gene unclear. The ends were cut back, 0 bases at V and 3 bases at J, with 12 bases in the middle. Germline CDR1 reads SGHRS; CDR2 reads YFSETQ. The CDR3 is 15 residues long. CDR3 amino acids: CASSLDTPRDTEAFF. The CDR3 DNA sequence: TGCGCCAGCAGCTTGGACACCCCTAGGGACACTGAAGCTTTCTTT.

This clone came up a few times. The genes are TRBV14 and TRBJ2-7; no firm D call. Germline V gene data show CDR1 as SGHDN and CDR2 as FVKESK. This CDR3 is 13 amino acids long. Deletions cut 4 bases from V and 7 bases from J, with 14 bases between. This CDR3 reads CASSLRGFGEQYF. CDR3 nucleotides: TGTGCCAGCAGCCTCCGTGGCTTCGGGGAGCAGTACTTC.

J is TRBJ1-1 and V is TRBV5-4; no firm D call. This CDR3 region has 13 residues. Trimming stripped 2 bases from V and 1 base from J, with 6 bases between. CDR1 SGHNT and CDR2 YYREEE come from the germline V gene (reference sequence). The CDR3 reads CASSFQANTEAFF. For the CDR3, the DNA is TGTGCCAGCAGCTTCCAGGCGAACACTGAAGCTTTCTTT.

V usage is TRBV5-1 and J usage is TRBJ1-2; no definite D call. The CDR3 is 14 residues long. Trimming cost V 4 bases and J 5 bases, with 15 bases left between them. The germline CDR1 and CDR2 sequences are SGHRS and YFSETQ. The CDR3 DNA follows: TGCGCCAGCAGCGGCGTCGGGGAGAGGTATGGCTACACCTTC. It translates to CASSGVGERYGYTF. Filled out from reference TRBV5-1 and TRBJ1-2, the complete variable domain reads KAGVTQTPRYLIKTRGQQVTLSCSPISGHRSVSWYQQTPGQGLQFLFEYFSETQRNKGNFPGRFSGRQFSNSRSEMNVSTLELGDSALYLCASSGVGERYGYTFGSGTRLTVV.

At least ten counts were recorded for this clone. The chain has TRBV5-1 and TRBJ1-4; D remains ambiguous. Per the germline V gene, CDR1 is SGHRS and CDR2 is YFSETQ. This CDR3 contains 9 residues. The V end was cut by 4 bases, the J end by 8 bases, with 0 bases between. CDR3 protein: CASSEKLFF. CDR3 bases: TGCGCCAGCAGCGAAAAACTGTTTTTT.

V is TRBV28 and J is TRBJ2-5; no definite D call. CDR1 MDHEN and CDR2 SYDVKM come from the germline V gene. Trimming pared 6 bases from V and 4 bases from J, leaving 12 bases between. CDR3 length: 13 residues. This chain's CDR3 is CASRDWGGETQYF. CDR3 DNA: TGTGCCAGCAGGGATTGGGGTGGAGAGACCCAGTACTTC.

The chain joins TRBV6-6 to TRBJ1-4; D possibly corresponds to TRBD1 (5 bases). Germline values: CDR1 MNHNY, CDR2 SVGAGI (reference sequence). CDR3 length: 13 amino acids. Trimming took 4 bases from V and 8 from J, leaving 11 bases between them. CDR3 sequence reads: CASSLGTAEKLFF. DNA for the CDR3: TGTGCCAGCAGTTTGGGGACCGCCGAAAAACTGTTTTTT.

The chain recombines TRBV7-2 with TRBJ2-3; D might be TRBD2 (5 bases). Trimming took 2 bases from V and 4 from J, leaving 16 bases between them. Germline V gene data show CDR1 as SGHTA and CDR2 as FQGNSA. CDR3 length: 16 residues. The CDR3 sequence is CASSLQSGLTADTQYF. In DNA, the CDR3 is TGTGCCAGCAGCTTACAAAGCGGCCTCACTGCAGATACGCAGTATTTT.

V is TRBV5-4 and J is TRBJ2-5; TRBD1 matches 7 bases. V lost 3 bases and J lost 2; bases outside the gene matches: 4. This CDR3 spans 14 amino acids. Germline assignment: CDR1 SGHNT and CDR2 YYREEE (reference sequence). CDR3 region: CASSSGQPQETQYF. Written as DNA, the CDR3 is TGTGCCAGCAGCTCGGGACAGCCGCAAGAGACCCAGTACTTC.

V gene TRBV5-1 combines with J gene TRBJ2-2; 8 nucleotides match TRBD1. In germline, CDR1 is SGHRS, CDR2 YFSETQ. This CDR3 has 19 amino acids. Trimming took 4 bases from V and 3 from J; bases not matched to a gene: 17. The CDR3 protein is CASSQGVARDRFDTGELFF. In DNA form, the CDR3 reads TGCGCCAGCAGCCAAGGTGTAGCCCGGGACAGGTTCGACACCGGGGAGCTGTTTTTT.

The table lists this clone with a count of one. The chain carries TRBV6-1 and TRBJ2-3; 8 bases line up with TRBD2. V dropped 2 bases and J dropped 6; count of bases not matched to a gene: 7. CDR3 size: 15 residues. Per the germline V gene, CDR1 is MNHNS and CDR2 is SASEGT. The DNA of the CDR3 is TGTGCCAGCAGTGAACTGAGCGGGAGTGTGGATACGCAGTATTTT. Its protein product is CASSELSGSVDTQYF.

The CDR3 here is CASSQGTVTVHEQFF. CDR3 nucleotide sequence: TGTGCCAGCAGCCAAGGGACAGTGACCGTCCATGAGCAGTTCTTC. The V and J genes are TRBV4-2 and TRBJ2-1; TRBD1 is a possible D gene (6 bases). CDR1 LGHNA and CDR2 YNFKEQ come from the germline V gene. The CDR3 covers 15 residues. The V and J ends lost 1 base and 8 bases respectively, with 15 bases between them.

The chain carries TRBV28 and TRBJ2-3; D unclear. CDR1 and CDR2 (germline): MDHEN, SYDVKM. The length of the CDR3 is 14 residues. V lost 6 bases and J 2 bases, leaving 12 bases between the germline ends. CDR3 in DNA: TGTGCCAGCAGCCGTCGGACCTACACAGATACGCAGTATTTT. It codes for CASSRRTYTDTQYF.

The rearrangement uses TRBV5-6 and TRBJ1-2; 9 positions match TRBD1. Germline assignment: CDR1 SGHDT and CDR2 YYEEEE. V shed 4 bases, J shed 1 base, and the junction held 5 bases outside the gene matches. The CDR3 sequence is 15 residues long. This chain's CDR3 is CASSLGQGVNYGYTF. DNA for the CDR3: TGTGCCAGCAGCCTGGGACAGGGTGTTAACTATGGCTACACCTTC.

This rearrangement joins TRBV6-6 to TRBJ1-2; maybe TRBD1 (6 bases). This CDR3 comprises 12 residues. Trimming removed 2 bases from V and 8 bases from J, with 9 bases in between. The germline CDR1 and CDR2 sequences are MNHNY and SVGAGI (reference sequence). The CDR3 coding sequence is TGTGCCAGCAGTTACCAACAGGGCGGCTACACCTTC. It translates to CASSYQQGGYTF.

The V gene is TRBV5-4, the J gene TRBJ1-4, with unresolved D. This CDR3 contains 15 residues. In germline, CDR1 is SGHNT, CDR2 YYREEE (reference sequence). V shed 0 bases and J shed 0 bases, with 6 bases lying between them. CDR3 region: CASSLGGTTNEKLFF. In DNA, the CDR3 is TGTGCCAGCAGCTTGGGGGGTACAACTAATGAAAAACTGTTTTTT. The variable domain in full, completed from reference TRBV5-4 and TRBJ1-4, reads ETGVTQSPTHLIKTRGQQVTLRCSSQSGHNTVSWYQQALGQGPQFIFQYYREEENGRGNFPPRFSGLQFPNYSSELNVNALELDDSALYLCASSLGGTTNEKLFFGSGTQLSVL.